The 28 T cell receptor beta chains listed next were all sequenced from one sample in a study of Graves' ophthalmopathy and Graves' hyperthyroidism. TCR beta CDR3 amplification used RNA transcripts. RT-PCR with HTBI primers came first, then second-round multiplex PCR. TCRdb independently ran MiXCR on the multiplex PCR reads; one entry per CDR3 protein. The sample includes around 400,000 distinct CDR3 sequences, around 16% seen only once; the top ten take 1.5% to 2%. The sequenced material came from peripheral blood. These receptor sequences come from a young woman with Graves' ophthalmopathy.

The V gene is TRBV6-1, the J gene TRBJ2-7; 9 bases are a match to TRBD2. With 2 bases clipped from V and 0 bases from J, the junction kept 2 bases outside the gene matches. Looked up from germline, CDR1 is MNHNS and CDR2 is SASEGT. This CDR3 has 15 residues. The CDR3 coding sequence is TGTGCCAGCAGTGAACTAGCGGGAAGCTCCTACGAGCAGTACTTC. Translated: CASSELAGSSYEQYF.

This clonotype was observed many times. The CDR3 nucleotides read TGTGCCAGCATTGAGAGGGGCCAAGAGACCCAGTACTTC. This encodes CASIERGQETQYF. The chain is built from TRBV6-1 and TRBJ2-5; D tentatively fits TRBD1 or TRBD2 (5 bases each). Germline V gene sequence: CDR1 MNHNS, CDR2 SASEGT. V was pared by 7 bases and J by 1 base, with 10 bases between. CDR3 length: 13 amino acids.

Many counts were recorded for this clonotype. The chain joins TRBV5-1 to TRBJ1-1; D possibly corresponds to TRBD1 (6 bases). This CDR3 is built from 15 residues. From germline, CDR1 is SGHRS and CDR2 YFSETQ. Between the trimmed V and J ends, which lost 1 base and 4 bases, there was a span of 14 bases. CDR3 sequence: CASSLYLGGGTEAFF. The CDR3, as DNA: TGCGCCAGCAGCTTGTATCTCGGAGGGGGCACTGAAGCTTTCTTT. Variable domain in full (rest from reference TRBV5-1 and TRBJ1-1): KAGVTQTPRYLIKTRGQQVTLSCSPISGHRSVSWYQQTPGQGLQFLFEYFSETQRNKGNFPGRFSGRQFSNSRSEMNVSTLELGDSALYLCASSLYLGGGTEAFFGQGTRLTVV.

This chain uses TRBV28 with TRBJ1-3, with D unresolved. Germline V CDR1 and CDR2: MDHEN, SYDVKM. V lost 10 bases to trimming and J lost 0 bases, with 16 bases between them. The CDR3 is made up of 15 amino acids. CDR3 region: CATLESGISGNTIYF. DNA for the CDR3: TGTGCCACCTTGGAGAGCGGCATCTCTGGAAACACCATATATTTT.

This clonotype was seen many times. The chain couples TRBV19 to TRBJ1-5; D perhaps matches TRBD1 (5 bases). The CDR3 consists of 17 residues. The ends were cut back, 5 bases at V and 2 bases at J, with 19 bases in the middle. Germline values: CDR1 LNHDA, CDR2 SQIVND (reference sequence). DNA for the CDR3: TGTGCCAGTAGTGGGCTACTGGGACGCCAAGGCAATCAGCCCCAGCATTTT. This translates into CASSGLLGRQGNQPQHF.

This clonotype was found many times. This sequence joins TRBV10-1 and TRBJ2-5; 9 bases align to TRBD1. The CDR3 runs to 13 residues. J was trimmed by 7 bases and V by 7 bases; bases with no gene match: 7. The germline gives CDR1 WNHNN, CDR2 SYGVQD (reference sequence). The CDR3 loop is CASNEDRGGTQYF. CDR3 DNA sequence: TGCGCCAGCAACGAGGACAGGGGAGGGACCCAGTACTTC.

The chain has TRBV27 and TRBJ1-2; TRBD1 might be the D (5 bases). CDR3 size: 15 residues. The V end was cut by 4 bases, the J end by 6 bases, with 18 bases between. Germline V gene lookup returns CDR1 MNHEY and CDR2 SMNVEV (reference sequence). DNA of the CDR3: TGTGCCAGCAGTTGGACGGGGCAGGTTGGCCATGGCTACACCTTC. Its translation is CASSWTGQVGHGYTF.

The sample holds a few counts of this clonotype. J is TRBJ2-2 and V is TRBV30; 9 bases are shared with TRBD2. The germline CDR1 and CDR2 sequences are GTSNPN and SVGIG (reference sequence). The CDR3 totals 17 residues. V was clipped by 0 bases and J by 8 bases; unmatched bases: 13. The DNA of the CDR3 is TGTGCCTGGAGTGTACGAGCCTTGGCTAGCGGGATAGGGGAGCTGTTTTTT. The encoded protein is CAWSVRALASGIGELFF.

This clonotype was detected many times. The rearrangement links TRBV5-1 to TRBJ1-1, with 7 bases aligning to TRBD1. V trimming: 0 bases; J trimming: 3 bases; junction bases outside the gene matches: 2. Germline CDR1 reads SGHRS; CDR2 reads YFSETQ. CDR3 length: 14 amino acids. The CDR3 nucleotides read TGCGCCAGCAGCTTGGGAAGGGGGCACACTGAAGCTTTCTTT. Encoded protein: CASSLGRGHTEAFF.

This clonotype was observed many times. V is TRBV6-5 and J is TRBJ2-7; no clear D. CDR3 length: 14 amino acids. Germline assignment: CDR1 MNHEY and CDR2 SVGAGI. The V end lost 6 bases, the J end lost 3 bases, and 15 bases lay between the germline ends. The CDR3 is CASSTTLTGYEQYF. DNA of the CDR3: TGTGCCAGCAGCACCACGTTGACGGGCTACGAGCAGTACTTC.

This clonotype was recorded at least ten times. The chain links TRBV24-1 to TRBJ2-7; D remains unclear. CDR3 length: 12 amino acids. The germline CDR1 and CDR2 sequences are KGHDR and SFDVKD. With 9 bases removed from V and 0 bases from J, the gap between germline ends came to 8 bases. The CDR3 nucleotides read TGTGCCACCTCAAGTAGCTCCTACGAGCAGTACTTC. It codes for CATSSSSYEQYF.

This clonotype was recorded at least ten times. V usage is TRBV6-5 and J usage is TRBJ1-3; tentatively, D is TRBD1 (5 bases). From germline, CDR1 is MNHEY and CDR2 SVGAGI. V was clipped by 2 bases and J by 0 bases, with 11 bases between them. The CDR3 length is 16 residues. Here the CDR3 reads CASSYNRGSSGNTIYF. The CDR3 region has the DNA TGTGCCAGCAGTTACAATCGGGGGAGCTCTGGAAACACCATATATTTT.

The CDR3 reads CASSPGVTGETQYF. The CDR3 bases are TGTGCCAGCAGTCCGGGAGTAACCGGAGAGACCCAGTACTTC. The chain couples TRBV6-2 or TRBV6-3 to TRBJ2-5; possible D gene TRBD2, 6 bases. V lost 5 bases and J lost 4, with 14 bases in between. CDR3 length equals 14 residues. Germline V gene sequence: CDR1 MNHEY, CDR2 SVGEGT.

This clonotype was observed many times. The chain is built from TRBV9 and TRBJ2-7; D not certain. Germline CDR1 is SGDLS and CDR2 is YYNGEE. V shed 0 bases and J shed 6 bases, with 13 bases lying between them. This CDR3 comprises 14 residues. The CDR3 spells CASSVAYTRSEQYF. CDR3 in DNA: TGTGCCAGCAGCGTAGCTTATACTCGGAGCGAGCAGTACTTC.

This clonotype occurred a few times. The chain uses TRBV20-1 and TRBJ2-7, with a weak D call TRBD2 (5 bases). Germline V gene data show CDR1 as DFQATT and CDR2 as SNEGSKA (reference sequence). CDR3 length: 14 amino acids. Trimming took off 1 base at V and 1 base at J, with 11 bases between the two ends. The CDR3 DNA follows: TGCAGTGCTAGAGTCCCGGACTTGTCCTACGAGCAGTACTTC. Translating it yields CSARVPDLSYEQYF.

The chain uses TRBV12-3 or TRBV12-4 and TRBJ2-7, with 11 bases aligning to TRBD2. Trimming removed 5 bases from V and 1 base from J; junction bases left unmatched: 7. The CDR3 has 16 amino acids. Here the CDR3 DNA reads TGTGCCAGCAGTCCGCCCGGGACTAGCGGATCCTACGAGCAGTACTTC. Translating gives CASSPPGTSGSYEQYF.

In this sample, this clonotype turned up many times. The genes are TRBV13 and TRBJ1-5, with TRBD1 matching over 12 bases. The CDR3 is 14 amino acids. With 5 bases clipped from V and 9 bases from J, the junction kept 5 bases outside the gene matches. Germline V gene lookup returns CDR1 PRHDT and CDR2 FYEKMQ (reference sequence). CDR3 bases: TGTGCCAGCAGCCCCCGGGACAGGGGGCGGCCCCAGCATTTT. Its protein is CASSPRDRGRPQHF. The whole variable domain, remainder taken from reference TRBV13 and TRBJ1-5, is AAGVIQSPRHLIKEKRETATLKCYPIPRHDTVYWYQQGPGQDPQFLISFYEKMQSDKGSIPDRFSAQQFSDYHSELNMSSLELGDSALYFCASSPRDRGRPQHFGDGTRLSIL.

There are many counts of this clonotype. DNA of the CDR3: TGTGCCAGCAGCGCCGGGACTAGGGTTGGGACCCAGTACTTC. Its translation is CASSAGTRVGTQYF. The rearrangement uses TRBV27 and TRBJ2-5; 8 bases match TRBD2. From germline, CDR1 is MNHEY and CDR2 SMNVEV (reference sequence). The CDR3 covers 14 residues. Trimming at V came to 6 bases and at J to 7 bases, leaving 10 bases not matched to a gene.

This clonotype was found a few times. This chain joins TRBV30 and TRBJ2-7, with 11 bases matching TRBD2. Germline CDR1 and CDR2: GTSNPN and SVGIG (reference sequence). The CDR3 totals 15 residues. V trimming: 0 bases; J trimming: 2 bases; junction bases outside the gene matches: 3. The CDR3 loop reads CAWSVGTSGTYEQYF. CDR3 coding DNA: TGTGCCTGGAGTGTAGGGACTAGCGGCACCTACGAGCAGTACTTC.

This clonotype has ten or more counts. The rearrangement uses TRBV27 and TRBJ2-7; no reliable D call. The CDR3 spans 13 residues. The germline CDR1 and CDR2 sequences are MNHEY and SMNVEV (reference sequence). V was trimmed by 5 bases and J by 5 bases, leaving 13 bases between them. This CDR3 reads CASSPPVRNEQYF. CDR3 coding DNA: TGTGCCAGCAGTCCCCCGGTAAGAAACGAGCAGTACTTC.

This clonotype showed up many times. V usage is TRBV28 and J usage is TRBJ1-1, with 8 bases aligning to TRBD1. V lost 3 bases and J lost 2; bases outside the gene matches: 11. Germline V gene lookup returns CDR1 MDHEN and CDR2 SYDVKM. This CDR3 is 17 amino acids long. DNA of the CDR3: TGTGCCAGCAGTTTTTTTCCAGGGGGCGCAGGAAACACTGAAGCTTTCTTT. It is translated as CASSFFPGGAGNTEAFF.

V and J are TRBV29-1 and TRBJ2-2, with D maybe TRBD1 (6 bases). The ends were cut back, 5 bases at V and 0 bases at J, with 10 bases in the middle. CDR1 and CDR2 (germline): SQVTM, ANQGSEA. The CDR3 runs 14 residues. Here the CDR3 DNA reads TGCAGCGTTCTTGGACAGACGAACACCGGGGAGCTGTTTTTT. Amino acid sequence: CSVLGQTNTGELFF.

This clonotype was observed many times. The genes are TRBV10-3 and TRBJ2-6; unclear D gene. Germline V gene sequence: CDR1 ENHRY, CDR2 SYGVKD. The CDR3 is 14 residues long. V lost 3 bases to trimming and J lost 4 bases, with 7 bases between them. This CDR3 reads CAISEQRGANVLTF. The CDR3 DNA reads as TGTGCCATCAGTGAACAGAGAGGGGCCAACGTCCTGACTTTC.

There are many counts of this clonotype. The chain uses TRBV28 and TRBJ2-7; TRBD1 might be the D (5 bases). In germline, CDR1 is MDHEN, CDR2 SYDVKM. This CDR3 has 15 residues. Trimming shortened V by 3 bases and J by 0 bases, and 12 bases separated the two germline ends. The CDR3 region has the DNA TGTGCCAGCAGTTTCGGCAGGGCCCTCTCCTACGAGCAGTACTTC. Encoded protein: CASSFGRALSYEQYF.

This clonotype was counted many times. The chain joins TRBV29-1 to TRBJ2-2, with TRBD1 identical over 8 bases. Germline CDR1 and CDR2: SQVTM and ANQGSEA. The CDR3 sequence is 14 residues long. The CDR3 reads CGGNRGENTGELFF. CDR3 in DNA: TGCGGCGGAAACAGGGGGGAAAACACCGGGGAGCTGTTTTTT.

This clonotype was seen a handful of times. A read error is possible here, since a much larger clone lies one base away. V gene TRBV6-2 or TRBV6-3 combines with J gene TRBJ2-7, with D perhaps TRBD2 (6 bases). Trimming left V 11 bases short and J 6 bases short, with 20 bases between. The CDR3 loop spans 13 amino acids. Germline V CDR1 and CDR2: MNHEY, SVGEGT. CDR3 loop: CAAEETRGLEQYF. CDR3 DNA sequence: TGTGCCGCCGAGGAGACTAGAGGTCTCGAGCAGTACTTC.

At least ten counts were recorded for this clonotype. The rearrangement links TRBV24-1 to TRBJ2-2, with a possible D match to TRBD1 (5 bases). This CDR3 has 15 amino acids. V was trimmed by 6 bases and J by 3 bases, leaving 13 bases between them. CDR1 is KGHDR and CDR2 is SFDVKD in the germline V gene. The CDR3 protein is CATSSWGPDTGELFF. CDR3 coding DNA: TGTGCCACCAGTTCATGGGGCCCGGACACCGGGGAGCTGTTTTTT.

The gene calls are TRBV27 and TRBJ2-7; D assignment may be TRBD1 or TRBD2 (5 bases each). The CDR3 is 14 residues long. Germline V gene sequence: CDR1 MNHEY, CDR2 SMNVEV (reference sequence). Trimming took 2 bases from V and 0 from J, leaving 8 bases between them. This CDR3 is CASSLRGTSYEQYF. The CDR3 DNA follows: TGTGCCAGCAGTTTACGAGGGACCTCCTACGAGCAGTACTTC.